The clone carrying this TCR beta chain showed up just a few times. The sample belongs to a study of T cell responses to AZD1222 COVID-19 vaccine. Method: immunoSEQ multiplex PCR; TCRdb's copy keeps in-frame clones and lacks some. The sample lists 65,000 to 70,000 clones, more than 70% occurring once. This CDR3 has 14 amino acids. In germline, CDR1 is SGHVS, CDR2 FQNEAQ. V was shortened by 4 bases and J by 5 bases, with 14 bases between the two germline ends. This chain uses TRBV7-8 with TRBJ1-1; D is possibly TRBD1 (5 bases). The specimen comprised peripheral blood, sampled on day 0 of AZD1222 vaccination. This TCR came from an adult in good health. The CDR3 coding sequence is TGTGCCAGCAGCTCCCCGGGACGTAGAACTGAAGCTTTCTTT. Amino acids: CASSSPGRRTEAFF.